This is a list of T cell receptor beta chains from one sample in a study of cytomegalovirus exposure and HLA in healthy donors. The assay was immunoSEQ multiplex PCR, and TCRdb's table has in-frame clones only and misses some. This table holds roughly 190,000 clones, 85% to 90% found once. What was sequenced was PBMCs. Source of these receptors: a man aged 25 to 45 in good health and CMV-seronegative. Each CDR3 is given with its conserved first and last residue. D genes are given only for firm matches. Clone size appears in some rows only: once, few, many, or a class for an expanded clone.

TGTGCCAGCAGCCTACAGCCCCAGCATTTT | CASSLQPQHF | TRBJ1-5 | NA | TRBV6-6 | NA
TGTGCCTGGAGTCCGAGATACAATGAGCAGTTCTTC | CAWSPRYNEQFF | TRBJ2-1 | NA | TRBV30 | NA
TGTGCCAGCAGCCCGCGGACTAGCGTCTACGAGCAGTACTTC | CASSPRTSVYEQYF | TRBJ2-7 | TRBD2 | TRBV11-1 | NA
TGTGCCAGCAGCTTAGAGTATGCGGTTTCGACTTTCTCCTACAATGAGCAGTTCTTC | CASSLEYAVSTFSYNEQFF | TRBJ2-1 | NA | TRBV7-9 | NA
TGTGCCAGCAGCGTAGACAGGGTCCAAGAGACCCAGTACTTC | CASSVDRVQETQYF | TRBJ2-5 | TRBD1 | TRBV5-4 | NA
TGCGCCAGCAGTGCCCGCCTGGGAGCGGACGGCACAGATACGCAGTATTTT | CASSARLGADGTDTQYF | TRBJ2-3 | NA | TRBV10-1 | NA
TGTGCCTTCCGACAGCCCGTTTCGGGCAATCAGCCCCAGCATTTT | CAFRQPVSGNQPQHF | TRBJ1-5 | NA | TRBV30 | few
TGTGCCAGCTCACCCGGACAGGGGCTTAACACTGAAGCTTTCTTT | CASSPGQGLNTEAFF | TRBJ1-1 | TRBD1 | TRBV18 | NA
TGCGCCAGCAGCTTGGGATTAGGACAGGGATACGAGCAGTACTTC | CASSLGLGQGYEQYF | TRBJ2-7 | TRBD1 | TRBV5-1 | NA
TGTGCCAGCAACCAGCGGGAGGGGATGCCTAATGAGCAGTTCTTC | CASNQREGMPNEQFF | TRBJ2-1 | TRBD2 | TRBV7-9 | NA
TGTGCCAGCAGCCCCAGTTTTATGGTCATGGGGACAGACACTGAAGCTTTCTTT | CASSPSFMVMGTDTEAFF | TRBJ1-1 | TRBD1 | TRBV11-2 | NA
TGTGCCAGCAGTATTAGTGAGACAAACTATGGCTACACCTTC | CASSISETNYGYTF | TRBJ1-2 | NA | TRBV7-9 | NA
TGCAGCGTTGGGGCTAGCGTCTACGAGCAGTACTTC | CSVGASVYEQYF | TRBJ2-7 | NA | TRBV29-1 | NA
TGTGCCAGCCGGAGCAATCAGCCCCAGCATTTT | CASRSNQPQHF | TRBJ1-5 | NA | TRBV28 | NA
TGTGCCAGCAGGTCGGGACTAGCGGGAGTCGAGACCCAGTACTTC | CASRSGLAGVETQYF | TRBJ2-5 | TRBD2 | TRBV2 | NA
TGCAGCGTTGAAGGCGGGGGCTGGTACACTGAAGCTTTCTTT | CSVEGGGWYTEAFF | TRBJ1-1 | NA | TRBV29-1 | NA
TGTGCCAGTAGTATAAGGGGGCGGGAGGCCTACGAGCAGTACTTC | CASSIRGREAYEQYF | TRBJ2-7 | NA | TRBV19 | NA
TGTGCCAGCAGTGAACCCCCAGGGGGCTACAATGAGCAGTTCTTC | CASSEPPGGYNEQFF | TRBJ2-1 | TRBD1 | TRBV25-1 | NA
TGCGCCAGCAGCGCCACAGGGGGTGGCTACACCTTC | CASSATGGGYTF | TRBJ1-2 | TRBD1 | TRBV5-1 | NA
TGTGCCAGCAGTGACCACTTCAGGGATACGCAGTATTTT | CASSDHFRDTQYF | TRBJ2-3 | NA | TRBV2 | NA